A selection of T cell receptor beta chains follows, all from one sample in a study of siplizumab effects on memory and regulatory T cells. Assay: immunoSEQ multiplex PCR; the TCRdb copy retains only in-frame clones and omits some. This sample has about 50,000 clones, with about 88% found just once. The sequenced sample was naive CD8+ T cells sorted from blood. Every receptor here comes from a human donor in good health. CDR3s include the opening cysteine and the closing phenylalanine or tryptophan. D genes are given only for firm matches. Size values are once, few and many counts, or a class for expanded clones, and some rows have none.

CDR3 protein: CASSESGSGAYNEQFF
CDR3 DNA: TGCGCCAGCAGTGAGTCAGGTAGCGGGGCCTACAATGAGCAGTTCTTC
D gene: TRBD2
clone size: -
V gene: TRBV10-1
J gene: TRBJ2-1

CDR3 protein: CASSEGPGNIQYF
CDR3 DNA: TGTGCCAGCAGTGAGGGACCGGGCAACATTCAGTACTTC
D gene: -
clone size: -
V gene: TRBV6-1
J gene: TRBJ2-4

CDR3 protein: CASSQTWDSTYEQYF
CDR3 DNA: TGTGCCAGCAGCCAAACATGGGATTCCACCTACGAGCAGTACTTC
D gene: -
clone size: -
V gene: TRBV14
J gene: TRBJ2-7

CDR3 protein: CASSLGQGAIAEAFF
CDR3 DNA: TGTGCCAGCAGCTTAGGACAGGGGGCGATCGCTGAAGCTTTCTTT
D gene: TRBD1
clone size: -
V gene: TRBV13
J gene: TRBJ1-1

CDR3 protein: CSALTGRYGYTF
CDR3 DNA: TGCAGCGCCCTTACAGGGAGGTATGGCTACACCTTC
D gene: -
clone size: -
V gene: TRBV29-1
J gene: TRBJ1-2

CDR3 protein: CASSSSPDRGSSYEQYF
CDR3 DNA: TGTGCCAGCAGCTCCTCCCCGGACAGGGGTAGTTCCTACGAGCAGTACTTC
D gene: TRBD1
clone size: -
V gene: TRBV7-9
J gene: TRBJ2-7

CDR3 protein: CASRQGSGDYEQYF
CDR3 DNA: TGCGCCAGCAGGCAGGGAAGCGGAGACTACGAGCAGTACTTC
D gene: -
clone size: once
V gene: TRBV5-1
J gene: TRBJ2-7

CDR3 protein: CASSLDVTKISYNEQFF
CDR3 DNA: TGTGCCAGCAGTTTGGACGTCACTAAGATTTCCTACAATGAGCAGTTCTTC
D gene: -
clone size: -
V gene: TRBV28
J gene: TRBJ2-1

CDR3 protein: CARVGKGYEQYF
CDR3 DNA: TGTGCCAGGGTCGGCAAGGGCTACGAGCAGTACTTC
D gene: -
clone size: few
V gene: TRBV2
J gene: TRBJ2-7

CDR3 protein: CASSILGGNQPQHF
CDR3 DNA: TGTGCCAGTAGTATCCTAGGAGGCAATCAGCCCCAGCATTTT
D gene: -
clone size: -
V gene: TRBV19
J gene: TRBJ1-5

CDR3 protein: CASISDRDLFYNEQFF
CDR3 DNA: TGTGCCAGCATCTCGGACAGGGACCTTTTCTACAATGAGCAGTTCTTC
D gene: TRBD1
clone size: -
V gene: TRBV6-6
J gene: TRBJ2-1

CDR3 protein: CASSFGRAYEQYF
CDR3 DNA: TGTGCCAGCAGTTTTGGCAGGGCCTACGAGCAGTACTTC
D gene: -
clone size: once
V gene: TRBV27
J gene: TRBJ2-7

CDR3 protein: CASSSRAGEPYEQYF
CDR3 DNA: TGTGCCAGCAGTTCCCGAGCAGGCGAACCCTACGAGCAGTACTTC
D gene: -
clone size: once
V gene: TRBV6-5
J gene: TRBJ2-7

CDR3 protein: CASSFIPGQTEAFF
CDR3 DNA: TGTGCCAGCAGTTTCATCCCGGGACAAACTGAAGCTTTCTTT
D gene: -
clone size: -
V gene: TRBV6-5
J gene: TRBJ1-1

CDR3 protein: CASSHAGGNTEAFF
CDR3 DNA: TGTGCCAGCAGCCACGCGGGAGGGAACACTGAAGCTTTCTTT
D gene: -
clone size: -
V gene: TRBV11-2
J gene: TRBJ1-1

CDR3 protein: CASVSAGLGYTF
CDR3 DNA: TGTGCCAGCGTAAGCGCCGGGCTTGGCTACACCTTC
D gene: -
clone size: few
V gene: TRBV27
J gene: TRBJ1-2

CDR3 protein: CASSHQGGGLYEQYF
CDR3 DNA: TGCGCCAGCAGCCACCAGGGTGGAGGCCTCTACGAGCAGTACTTC
D gene: -
clone size: -
V gene: TRBV4-1
J gene: TRBJ2-7

CDR3 protein: CASSASTDSSYEQYF
CDR3 DNA: TGTGCCAGTAGTGCGTCGACGGACAGCTCCTACGAGCAGTACTTC
D gene: -
clone size: -
V gene: TRBV19
J gene: TRBJ2-7

CDR3 protein: CASSFGAGLDTQYF
CDR3 DNA: TGCGCCAGCAGCTTTGGAGCGGGTCTGGATACGCAGTATTTT
D gene: -
clone size: -
V gene: TRBV5-1
J gene: TRBJ2-3

CDR3 protein: CASSSGGTEAFF
CDR3 DNA: TGCGCCAGCAGCTCGGGGGGCACTGAAGCTTTCTTT
D gene: -
clone size: once
V gene: TRBV5-1
J gene: TRBJ1-1

CDR3 protein: CASSEDNYEQYF
CDR3 DNA: TGCGCCAGCAGCGAGGATAACTACGAGCAGTACTTC
D gene: -
clone size: few
V gene: TRBV5-1
J gene: TRBJ2-7

CDR3 protein: CASGSSRWGPDTF
CDR3 DNA: TGTGCCAGCGGATCTTCGAGATGGGGGCCAGACACCTTC
D gene: -
clone size: -
V gene: TRBV6-5
J gene: TRBJ1-2

CDR3 protein: CASSFGAYEQYF
CDR3 DNA: TGTGCCAGCAGCTTCGGAGCGTACGAGCAGTACTTC
D gene: -
clone size: -
V gene: TRBV11-2
J gene: TRBJ2-7

CDR3 protein: CASSIDRMATYQPQHF
CDR3 DNA: TGTGCCAGTAGTATAGATCGGATGGCAACCTATCAGCCCCAGCATTTT
D gene: -
clone size: -
V gene: TRBV19
J gene: TRBJ1-5

CDR3 protein: CASTPAGLVNTGELFF
CDR3 DNA: TGTGCCAGTACCCCCGCCGGCCTCGTGAACACCGGGGAGCTGTTTTTT
D gene: -
clone size: -
V gene: TRBV19
J gene: TRBJ2-2

CDR3 protein: CASSPPEGTYEQYF
CDR3 DNA: TGCGCCAGCAGCCCGCCAGAAGGGACCTACGAGCAGTACTTC
D gene: -
clone size: -
V gene: TRBV5-1
J gene: TRBJ2-7

CDR3 protein: CASSVARGPSTDTQYF
CDR3 DNA: TGTGCCAGCAGCGTAGCGAGAGGCCCTAGCACAGATACGCAGTATTTT
D gene: -
clone size: -
V gene: TRBV9
J gene: TRBJ2-3

CDR3 protein: CASSWRTPYEQYF
CDR3 DNA: TGTGCCAGCAGCTGGAGGACCCCCTACGAGCAGTACTTC
D gene: -
clone size: -
V gene: TRBV5-5
J gene: TRBJ2-7

CDR3 protein: CASSDISDPGGEQYF
CDR3 DNA: TGTGCCAGCAGTGACATATCAGACCCTGGGGGCGAGCAGTACTTC
D gene: -
clone size: -
V gene: TRBV2
J gene: TRBJ2-7

CDR3 protein: CASRRIGTLYF
CDR3 DNA: TGTGCCAGCAGACGAATCGGGACACTCTACTTC
D gene: -
clone size: -
V gene: TRBV2
J gene: TRBJ2-4

CDR3 protein: CASSPGAYTGELFF
CDR3 DNA: TGTGCCAGCAGTCCAGGGGCCTACACCGGGGAGCTGTTTTTT
D gene: -
clone size: -
V gene: TRBV27
J gene: TRBJ2-2

CDR3 protein: CASSYSQRGEQYF
CDR3 DNA: TGTGCCAGCAGTTACTCGCAACGGGGCGAGCAGTACTTC
D gene: -
clone size: -
V gene: TRBV6-5
J gene: TRBJ2-7

CDR3 protein: CASSPTGPLYEQYF
CDR3 DNA: TGTGCCAGCAGCCCAACCGGACCCCTATACGAGCAGTACTTC
D gene: -
clone size: once
V gene: TRBV7-9
J gene: TRBJ2-7

CDR3 protein: CASSQDPGGEQYF
CDR3 DNA: TGCGCCAGCAGCCAAGATCCGGGGGGCGAGCAGTACTTC
D gene: TRBD2
clone size: once
V gene: TRBV4-1
J gene: TRBJ2-7

CDR3 protein: CASRGAELTEAFF
CDR3 DNA: TGCGCCAGCAGGGGGGCGGAGCTCACTGAAGCTTTCTTT
D gene: -
clone size: -
V gene: TRBV10-2
J gene: TRBJ1-1

CDR3 protein: CASGSTRVQRGGAGELFF
CDR3 DNA: TGTGCTAGTGGTTCTACTCGGGTCCAGCGGGGGGGCGCCGGGGAGCTGTTTTTT
D gene: TRBD2
clone size: -
V gene: TRBV12-5
J gene: TRBJ2-2

CDR3 protein: CASRAGGYTGELFF
CDR3 DNA: TGTGCCAGCAGGGCGGGGGGATACACCGGGGAGCTGTTTTTT
D gene: TRBD2
clone size: -
V gene: TRBV6-5
J gene: TRBJ2-2

CDR3 protein: CASSNRDRGQHEQYF
CDR3 DNA: TGTGCCAGCTCAAACCGGGACAGGGGGCAACACGAGCAGTACTTC
D gene: TRBD1
clone size: -
V gene: TRBV18
J gene: TRBJ2-7

CDR3 protein: CASSLLGGSGETQYF
CDR3 DNA: TGTGCCAGCAGTTTATTGGGGGGGAGTGGAGAGACCCAGTACTTC
D gene: TRBD2
clone size: -
V gene: TRBV27
J gene: TRBJ2-5

CDR3 protein: CASSYGGGEVTDTQYF
CDR3 DNA: TGTGCCAGCAGTTACGGGGGCGGGGAAGTTACAGATACGCAGTATTTT
D gene: -
clone size: -
V gene: TRBV6-5
J gene: TRBJ2-3

CDR3 protein: CASSLAVIGRNTEAFF
CDR3 DNA: TGTGCCAGCAGCCTAGCGGTAATCGGCCGGAACACTGAAGCTTTCTTT
D gene: -
clone size: -
V gene: TRBV7-9
J gene: TRBJ1-1

CDR3 protein: CASSEDGMSLETQYF
CDR3 DNA: TGTGCCAGCAGTGAAGACGGTATGTCTCTGGAGACCCAGTACTTC
D gene: -
clone size: -
V gene: TRBV6-1
J gene: TRBJ2-5

CDR3 protein: CASSIWGPGGNEQFF
CDR3 DNA: TGTGCCAGTAGTATATGGGGACCCGGTGGAAATGAGCAGTTCTTC
D gene: -
clone size: -
V gene: TRBV19
J gene: TRBJ2-1

CDR3 protein: CASSQASGSRADTQYF
CDR3 DNA: TGCGCCAGCAGCCAAGCTAGCGGGAGTCGGGCAGATACGCAGTATTTT
D gene: TRBD2
clone size: -
V gene: TRBV4-1
J gene: TRBJ2-3

CDR3 protein: CASSPPGSQKTEAFF
CDR3 DNA: TGTGCCAGCAGCCCCCCCGGGTCCCAGAAAACTGAAGCTTTCTTT
D gene: -
clone size: -
V gene: TRBV7-9
J gene: TRBJ1-1

CDR3 protein: CASSYNDNEQFF
CDR3 DNA: TGTGCCAGCAGTTACAATGACAATGAGCAGTTCTTC
D gene: -
clone size: -
V gene: TRBV6-5
J gene: TRBJ2-1

CDR3 protein: CASSIRTVSYEQYF
CDR3 DNA: TGTGCCAGCAGCATTCGGACGGTCTCCTACGAGCAGTACTTC
D gene: -
clone size: -
V gene: TRBV21-1
J gene: TRBJ2-7

CDR3 protein: CSVVLRATNEKLFF
CDR3 DNA: TGCAGCGTCGTATTACGAGCAACTAATGAAAAACTGTTTTTT
D gene: -
clone size: once
V gene: TRBV29-1
J gene: TRBJ1-4

CDR3 protein: CASSQVQQSGEAFF
CDR3 DNA: TGCGCCAGCAGCCAGGTTCAACAGTCTGGTGAAGCTTTCTTT
D gene: -
clone size: -
V gene: TRBV4-1
J gene: TRBJ1-1

CDR3 protein: CASSIQGVDEKLFF
CDR3 DNA: TGCGCCAGCAGCATACAGGGGGTGGATGAAAAACTGTTTTTT
D gene: TRBD1
clone size: -
V gene: TRBV4-1
J gene: TRBJ1-4

CDR3 protein: CASSPKSGTEYNEQFF
CDR3 DNA: TGTGCCAGCAGTCCCAAATCCGGGACAGAATACAATGAGCAGTTCTTC
D gene: TRBD1
clone size: -
V gene: TRBV27
J gene: TRBJ2-1

CDR3 protein: CASNSGTVATNEKLFF
CDR3 DNA: TGTGCCAGTAACTCCGGGACTGTAGCAACTAATGAAAAACTGTTTTTT
D gene: -
clone size: few
V gene: TRBV19
J gene: TRBJ1-4

CDR3 protein: CASGGIGYEKLFF
CDR3 DNA: TGTGCCAGCGGAGGGATTGGATATGAAAAACTGTTTTTT
D gene: -
clone size: -
V gene: TRBV6-5
J gene: TRBJ1-4

CDR3 protein: CASSTQRGAQETQYF
CDR3 DNA: TGTGCCAGCAGCACACAGCGGGGGGCCCAAGAGACCCAGTACTTC
D gene: -
clone size: -
V gene: TRBV21-1
J gene: TRBJ2-5

CDR3 protein: CASSPQGAYGYTF
CDR3 DNA: TGTGCCAGCAGCCCACAGGGAGCCTATGGCTACACCTTC
D gene: -
clone size: -
V gene: TRBV14
J gene: TRBJ1-2